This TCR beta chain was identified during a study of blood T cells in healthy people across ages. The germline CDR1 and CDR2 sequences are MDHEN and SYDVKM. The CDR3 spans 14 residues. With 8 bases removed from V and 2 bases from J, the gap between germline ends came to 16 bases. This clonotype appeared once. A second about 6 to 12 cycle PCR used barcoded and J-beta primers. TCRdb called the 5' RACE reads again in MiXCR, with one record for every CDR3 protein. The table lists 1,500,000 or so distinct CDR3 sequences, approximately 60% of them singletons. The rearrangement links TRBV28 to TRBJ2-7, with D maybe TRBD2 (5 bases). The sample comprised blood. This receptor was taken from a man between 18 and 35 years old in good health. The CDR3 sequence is CASLRVGEPYEQYF. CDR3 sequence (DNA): TGTGCCAGCCTTAGGGTCGGGGAGCCCTACGAGCAGTACTTC.